The 3 T cell receptor beta chains given below trace back to one sample, sequenced in a study of siplizumab effects on memory and regulatory T cells. Sequencing used immunoSEQ multiplex PCR; TCRdb keeps in-frame clones, though not all of them. The table includes 92,000 or so clones, approximately 90% detected once. The source material was CD4+ T cells sorted from blood. The receptors originated from a human donor in good health.

In its sample, this clone was seen once. The CDR3 reads CASSLDGGNEKLFF. The CDR3 bases are TGTGCCAGCAGCCTGGACGGTGGTAATGAAAAACTGTTTTTT. This chain joins TRBV7-9 and TRBJ1-4; D unclear. Trimming removed 5 bases from V and 4 bases from J, with 11 bases in between. The CDR3 spans 14 residues. Germline lookup yields CDR1 SEHNR and CDR2 FQNEAQ (reference sequence).

The chain recombines TRBV6-1 with TRBJ2-7, with 8 bases matching TRBD2. V shed 6 bases and J 2 bases; nucleotides not matched to a gene: 6. The CDR3 loop spans 14 amino acids. Germline values: CDR1 MNHNS, CDR2 SASEGT. This CDR3 reads CASRGAGVTYEQYF. The CDR3 DNA reads as TGTGCCAGCAGGGGAGCGGGAGTGACCTACGAGCAGTACTTC.

The V gene is TRBV10-3, the J gene TRBJ2-2; 9 nucleotides line up with TRBD1. The CDR3 runs to 18 residues. Germline CDR1 ENHRY, CDR2 SYGVKD. V trimming: 6 bases; J trimming: 3 bases; junction bases outside the gene matches: 14. CDR3 in DNA: TGTGCCATCAGCCCCCGAAAGACAGGGGGTGTCGACACCGGGGAGCTGTTTTTT. This gives the protein CAISPRKTGGVDTGELFF.